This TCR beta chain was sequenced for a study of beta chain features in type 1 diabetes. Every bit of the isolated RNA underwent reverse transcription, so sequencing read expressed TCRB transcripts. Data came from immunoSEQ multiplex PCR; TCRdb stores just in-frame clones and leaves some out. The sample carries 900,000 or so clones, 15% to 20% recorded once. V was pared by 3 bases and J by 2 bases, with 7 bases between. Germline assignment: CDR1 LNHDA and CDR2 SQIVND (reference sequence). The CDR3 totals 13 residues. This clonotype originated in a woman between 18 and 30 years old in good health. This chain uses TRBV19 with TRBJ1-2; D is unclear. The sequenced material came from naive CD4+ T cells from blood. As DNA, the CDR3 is TGTGCCAGTAGTATGGACCGAAACTATGGCTACACCTTC. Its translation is CASSMDRNYGYTF.